The next 20 T cell receptor beta chains were all read from a single sample in a study of blood T cell repertoires in COVID-19. TCRdb's copy holds only in-frame clones and misses some; the assay was immunoSEQ multiplex PCR. The table lists 53,000 or so clones, 77% of them singletons. The sample consisted of peripheral blood. These receptors all stem from a man in his 70s with active or convalescent COVID-19.

The chain joins TRBV2 to TRBJ1-5; D not certain. Trimming took off 5 bases at V and 4 bases at J, with 15 bases between the two ends. CDR3 length: 15 amino acids. Germline values: CDR1 SNHLY, CDR2 FYNNEI. The CDR3 reads CASSLGREPNQPQHF. The CDR3 coding sequence is TGTGCCAGCAGTCTCGGACGGGAACCAAATCAGCCCCAGCATTTT.

This clone is classed as medium-sized. This chain joins TRBV4-1 and TRBJ2-1, with a tentative D call TRBD2 (6 bases). The ends were cut back, 8 bases at V and 7 bases at J, with 21 bases in the middle. This CDR3 has 15 residues. Per the germline V gene, CDR1 is MGHRA and CDR2 is YSYEKL. CDR3 nucleotide sequence: TGCGCCAGCGGGGAACGGGACTTCAGCACGAATGAGCAGTTCTTC. Protein sequence: CASGERDFSTNEQFF.

The rearrangement joins TRBV6-5 to TRBJ1-6; 10 nucleotides line up with TRBD1. Trimming removed 6 bases from V and 6 bases from J; junction bases left unmatched: 5. Germline loops: CDR1 MNHEY, CDR2 SVGAGI. The CDR3 consists of 15 residues. CDR3 bases: TGTGCCAGCAGACCGACAGGGGGCAGTAATTCACCCCTCCACTTT. Protein: CASRPTGGSNSPLHF.

J is TRBJ2-2 and V is TRBV7-2; 9 nucleotides agree with TRBD1. In germline, CDR1 is SGHTA, CDR2 FQGNSA. Trimming removed 5 bases from V and 3 bases from J; junction bases left unmatched: 7. The CDR3 sequence is 16 residues long. For the CDR3, the DNA is TGTGCCAGCAGCATACAGGGGGCGGGGTACACCGGGGAGCTGTTTTTT. It encodes CASSIQGAGYTGELFF.

V and J are TRBV2 and TRBJ2-5; TRBD2 agrees at 10 bases. The CDR3 consists of 15 residues. Germline V gives CDR1 SNHLY, CDR2 FYNNEI. V shed 5 bases and J 4 bases; nucleotides not matched to a gene: 7. CDR3 region: CASSYSSGGGETQYF. DNA of the CDR3: TGTGCCAGCAGTTATTCTAGCGGGGGTGGAGAGACCCAGTACTTC.

This chain links TRBV18 with TRBJ1-1, with D perhaps matching TRBD1 (5 bases). The CDR3 spans 14 residues. The V gene's germline CDR1 is KGHSH and CDR2 LQKENI. Trimming pared 3 bases from V and 3 bases from J, leaving 11 bases between. This CDR3 reads CASSPAETDTEAFF. The CDR3, as DNA: TGTGCCAGCTCACCGGCGGAGACAGACACTGAAGCTTTCTTT.

This clone was counted between two and nine times. The chain couples TRBV19 to TRBJ1-5; 8 bases agree with TRBD1. J lost 2 bases, V lost 7 bases, and 7 bases had no gene match. The germline gives CDR1 LNHDA, CDR2 SQIVND (reference sequence). This CDR3 has 15 residues. The CDR3 DNA reads as TGTGCCAGTACCGAGACAGGGGTTGGCAATCAGCCCCAGCATTTT. Encoded protein: CASTETGVGNQPQHF.

The CDR3: CASRTGTSADTQYF. CDR3 nucleotides: TGTGCCAGCCGGACCGGGACTAGCGCAGATACGCAGTATTTT. The rearrangement uses TRBV18 and TRBJ2-3; 10 bases are a match to TRBD2. CDR3 size: 14 residues. V lost 8 bases and J lost 4; bases outside the gene matches: 6. Germline V gene lookup returns CDR1 KGHSH and CDR2 LQKENI.

The chain carries TRBV6-2 or TRBV6-3 and TRBJ2-5, with 7 bases lining up with TRBD2. Trimming at V came to 8 bases and at J to 5 bases, leaving 14 bases not matched to a gene. Germline CDR1 reads MNHEY; CDR2 reads SVGEGT. This CDR3 region has 15 residues. The CDR3 sequence: CASRPSGSRKETQYF. As DNA, the CDR3 is TGTGCCAGCCGCCCTAGCGGCTCCCGAAAGGAGACCCAGTACTTC.

The V and J genes are TRBV28 and TRBJ2-2; the D gene is possibly TRBD2 (5 bases). V was shortened by 7 bases and J by 1 base, with 13 bases between the two germline ends. Germline V gene data show CDR1 as MDHEN and CDR2 as SYDVKM. The CDR3 contains 15 residues. CDR3 sequence reads: CASTQGGVNTGELFF. CDR3 nucleotide sequence: TGTGCCAGCACCCAAGGAGGAGTGAACACCGGGGAGCTGTTTTTT.

The chain couples TRBV11-2 to TRBJ2-2; maybe TRBD2 (5 bases). This CDR3 has 16 amino acids. Germline CDR1 is SGHAT and CDR2 is FQNNGV. Trimming shortened V by 0 bases and J by 4 bases, and 12 bases separated the two germline ends. The CDR3 protein is CASSLELVSFTGELFF. In DNA, the CDR3 is TGTGCCAGCAGCTTAGAACTAGTTTCATTCACCGGGGAGCTGTTTTTT.

This chain connects TRBV24-1 to TRBJ2-2; 7 bases fit TRBD1. Germline values: CDR1 KGHDR, CDR2 SFDVKD. V was pared by 4 bases and J by 6 bases, with 7 bases of the junction left unmatched. CDR3 length: 15 amino acids. The CDR3 is CATSESTGFAGELFF. The CDR3 nucleotides read TGTGCCACCAGTGAGTCGACAGGGTTCGCCGGGGAGCTGTTTTTT.

In its sample, this clone was seen a few times. In the same sample, other DNA sequences code for this CDR3. This chain connects TRBV7-3 to TRBJ2-3, with 8 bases identical to TRBD2. This CDR3 has 14 amino acids. Unmatched junction bases numbered 3, after V lost 5 bases and J lost 2 bases. Germline assignment: CDR1 SGHTA and CDR2 FQGTGA. CDR3 sequence: CASSPGLATDTQYF. CDR3 nucleotide sequence: TGTGCCAGCAGCCCTGGACTAGCCACAGATACGCAGTATTTT.

The V call is TRBV24-1, the J call TRBJ2-3; 8 bases fit TRBD1. Germline V lookup: CDR1 KGHDR, CDR2 SFDVKD. J gave up 2 bases and V 5 bases, and 5 bases lay outside the gene matches. This CDR3 comprises 15 residues. The CDR3 loop reads CATSGWDRYTDTQYF. The CDR3 DNA follows: TGTGCCACCAGTGGGTGGGACAGGTACACAGATACGCAGTATTTT.

This sequence joins TRBV27 and TRBJ1-5, with D possibly being TRBD1 (5 bases). Germline V gene sequence: CDR1 MNHEY, CDR2 SMNVEV (reference sequence). The CDR3 covers 14 residues. V lost 5 bases and J 1 base, leaving 9 bases between the germline ends. CDR3 residues: CASSQGFSNQPQHF. DNA for the CDR3: TGTGCCAGCAGTCAGGGATTCAGCAATCAGCCCCAGCATTTT.

This chain joins TRBV24-1 and TRBJ2-3; 11 nucleotides align to TRBD2. CDR1 and CDR2 (germline): KGHDR, SFDVKD. V shed 4 bases and J 6 bases; nucleotides not matched to a gene: 8. CDR3 length equals 16 residues. CDR3 residues: CATSDNVLAGVDTQYF. The CDR3 DNA reads TGTGCCACCAGTGACAACGTACTAGCGGGGGTCGATACGCAGTATTTT.

V gene TRBV5-1 combines with J gene TRBJ2-2; 11 bases match TRBD2. Germline CDR1 is SGHRS and CDR2 is YFSETQ. There are 17 residues in the CDR3. V trimming: 1 base; J trimming: 5 bases; junction bases outside the gene matches: 7. The CDR3, as DNA: TGCGCCAGCAGCTTGCAAGGGACTAGCGGAAGGACCGGGGAGCTGTTTTTT. Translation gives CASSLQGTSGRTGELFF.

V is TRBV29-1 and J is TRBJ1-2; no reliable D call. The CDR3 runs to 12 residues. The V end was cut by 1 base, the J end by 7 bases, with 10 bases between. CDR1 SQVTM and CDR2 ANQGSEA come from the germline V gene. CDR3 loop: CSVEVLGSGYTF. The CDR3 bases are TGCAGCGTTGAAGTCCTAGGGAGTGGCTACACCTTC.

The chain is built from TRBV6-5 and TRBJ2-4, with TRBD2 matching over 12 bases. The CDR3 is made up of 15 amino acids. CDR1 is MNHEY and CDR2 is SVGAGI in the germline V gene. With 6 bases clipped from V and 5 bases from J, the junction kept 5 bases outside the gene matches. CDR3 in DNA: TGTGCCAGCAGCCAGACTAGCGGGAGTCAAAACATTCAGTACTTC. Protein sequence: CASSQTSGSQNIQYF.

The CDR3 DNA sequence: TGTGCCACAGCCAGGGACTCGGGGGGGAATGAGCAGTTCTTC. It specifies CATARDSGGNEQFF. V is TRBV24-1 and J is TRBJ2-1, with 8 bases fitting TRBD2. Germline V gives CDR1 KGHDR, CDR2 SFDVKD. The CDR3 is made up of 14 amino acids. Trimming took 10 bases from V and 7 from J; bases not matched to a gene: 11.